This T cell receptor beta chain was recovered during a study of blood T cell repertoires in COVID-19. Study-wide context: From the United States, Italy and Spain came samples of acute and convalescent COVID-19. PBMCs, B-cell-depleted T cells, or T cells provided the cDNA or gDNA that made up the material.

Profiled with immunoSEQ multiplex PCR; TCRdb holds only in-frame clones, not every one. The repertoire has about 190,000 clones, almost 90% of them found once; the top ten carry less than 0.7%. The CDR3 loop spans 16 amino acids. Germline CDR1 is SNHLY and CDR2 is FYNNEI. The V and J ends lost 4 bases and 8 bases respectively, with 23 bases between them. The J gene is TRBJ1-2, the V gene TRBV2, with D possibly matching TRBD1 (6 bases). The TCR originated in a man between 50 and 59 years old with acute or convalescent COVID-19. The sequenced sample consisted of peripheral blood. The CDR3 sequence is CASSGRDNLISGGYTF. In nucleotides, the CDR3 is TGTGCCAGCAGTGGTCGGGACAACCTCATCTCCGGGGGCTACACCTTC.